This TCR beta chain was identified during a study of T cell responses to AZD1222 COVID-19 vaccine. Study outcomes and limitations: Clonal diversity was possibly underestimated; the donors were predominantly white British and more often female. The reported proportion of spike-specific TCRs targeting unmutated variant regions was nearly half.

V lost 6 bases and J lost 2, with 20 bases in between. Looked up from germline, CDR1 is SNHLY and CDR2 is FYNNEI. This CDR3 has 16 residues. A note on this clone: Its cognate antigen is unknown.

The assay was immunoSEQ multiplex PCR, and TCRdb's table has in-frame clones only and misses some. The sample holds 190,000 or so clones, roughly 90% seen once. The V and J genes are TRBV2 and TRBJ2-7, with D possibly TRBD1 on 5 matching bases. Sample: peripheral blood, taken 28 days after the second AZD1222 dose. This receptor was obtained from an adult who received the AZD1222 COVID-19 vaccine. The CDR3 DNA follows: TGTGCCAGCAGCATACTACAGGCGCCGTTGACCTACGAGCAGTACTTC. Translated, it gives CASSILQAPLTYEQYF.